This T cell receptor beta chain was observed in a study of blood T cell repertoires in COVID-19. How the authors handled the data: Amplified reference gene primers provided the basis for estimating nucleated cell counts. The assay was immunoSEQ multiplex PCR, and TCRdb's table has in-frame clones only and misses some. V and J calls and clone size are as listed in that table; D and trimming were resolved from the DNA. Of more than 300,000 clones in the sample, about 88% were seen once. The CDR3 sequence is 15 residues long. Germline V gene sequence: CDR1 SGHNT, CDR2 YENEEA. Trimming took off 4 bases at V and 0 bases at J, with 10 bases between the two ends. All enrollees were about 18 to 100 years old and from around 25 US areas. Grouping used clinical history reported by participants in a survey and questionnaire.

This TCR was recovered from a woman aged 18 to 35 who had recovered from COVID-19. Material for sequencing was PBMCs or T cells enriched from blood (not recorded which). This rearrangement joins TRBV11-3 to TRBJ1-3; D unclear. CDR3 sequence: CASSSTYSSGNTIYF. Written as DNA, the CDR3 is TGTGCCAGCAGCTCGACATACTCCTCTGGAAACACCATATATTTT.